Listed below are T cell receptor beta chains from one sample, sequenced in a study of shared clonotypes between healthy human individuals. Repertoires were generated with immunoSEQ multiplex PCR, while TCRdb's copy carries only in-frame clones and drops some. The table lists some 1,600,000 clones, 98% of them singletons. The sequenced material came from naive CD4+ T cells sorted from blood. Receptors originate from a young man in good health. CDR3s include the opening cysteine and the closing phenylalanine or tryptophan. A D gene is named only where the DNA matches it firmly. Size is omitted from some rows. Given values are once, few, many or a class for expanded clones.

J gene | clone size | V gene | D gene | CDR3 DNA | CDR3 protein
TRBJ2-2 | - | TRBV5-1 | - | TGCGCCAGCAGCTTGGACAGGGTTACCGCCGGGGAGCTGTTTTTT | CASSLDRVTAGELFF
TRBJ2-1 | - | TRBV11-3 | - | TGTGCCAGCAGCCCGAGTGGAAATTTCTACAATGAGCAGTTCTTC | CASSPSGNFYNEQFF
TRBJ2-3 | - | TRBV21-1 | - | TGTGCCAGCAGCAAAGTGAAGGAGCCGGGACTATTCGGAGATACGCAGTATTTT | CASSKVKEPGLFGDTQYF
TRBJ1-1 | - | TRBV28 | - | TGTGCCAGCAGTAGGGACCCTCGATACGGGAACACTGAAGCTTTCTTT | CASSRDPRYGNTEAFF
TRBJ2-7 | - | TRBV7-9 | - | TGTGCCAGCAGCTTAGGGGCTCCCTACGAGCAGTACTTC | CASSLGAPYEQYF
TRBJ2-5 | - | TRBV18 | - | TGTGCCAGCTCACCGGTTCAGGCGGATGGACGGGAGACCCAGTACTTC | CASSPVQADGRETQYF
TRBJ2-1 | - | TRBV5-1 | - | TGCGCCAGCAGCTTCAGGGTAGGCTCCTACAATGAGCAGTTCTTC | CASSFRVGSYNEQFF
TRBJ2-2 | - | TRBV2 | - | TGTGCCAGCAGTCAACAGGGCCCCGGGGAGCTGTTTTTT | CASSQQGPGELFF
TRBJ2-7 | - | TRBV9 | - | TGTGCCAGCAGCCTTGACAGCTACGAGCAGTACTTC | CASSLDSYEQYF
TRBJ2-1 | - | TRBV6-1 | TRBD2 | TGTGCCAGCAGGGAGGGACTAGCGGGAGAGAAGCAGTTCTTC | CASREGLAGEKQFF
TRBJ2-1 | - | TRBV4-3 | - | TGCGCCAGCAGCCAAGTACGGACAGAGTACAATGAGCAGTTCTTC | CASSQVRTEYNEQFF
TRBJ1-3 | once | TRBV19 | TRBD1 | TGTGCCAGTAGAAATACAGGGGCCTCTGGAAACACCATATATTTT | CASRNTGASGNTIYF
TRBJ2-1 | - | TRBV9 | TRBD2 | TGTGCCAGCAGCCCTTCGGTAGCGGGGGGGGCATCCAATGAGCAGTTCTTC | CASSPSVAGGASNEQFF
TRBJ2-3 | - | TRBV4-2 | TRBD2 | TGTGCCAGCAGCCAAGATCGCAGCGGGAGGGCCACGAGGGCGCAGTATTTT | CASSQDRSGRATRAQYF
TRBJ2-1 | - | TRBV7-2 | - | TGTGCCAGCAGCCCACGTCAGATAGCGGTCTTCAATGAGCAGTTCTTC | CASSPRQIAVFNEQFF
TRBJ2-5 | - | TRBV2 | TRBD1 | TGTGCCAGCCTCGGGACAGGGGGCGACCAGACCCAGTACTTC | CASLGTGGDQTQYF
TRBJ2-5 | - | TRBV7-2 | - | TGTGCCAGCAGCTTAGGGTTTGGGGGGCAAGAGACCCAGTACTTC | CASSLGFGGQETQYF
TRBJ2-5 | - | TRBV5-4 | TRBD2 | TGTGCCAGCAGACGGGGGGGGGTCTACGAGACCCAGTACTTC | CASRRGGVYETQYF
TRBJ2-3 | - | TRBV30 | TRBD2 | TGTGCCTGGAGTGTACTAGCGGGGACCACAGATACGCAGTATTTT | CAWSVLAGTTDTQYF
TRBJ2-1 | once | TRBV5-6 | - | TGTGCCAGCAGCTCCTTTAGTGAGCAGTTCTTC | CASSSFSEQFF
TRBJ2-7 | once | TRBV9 | - | TGTGCCAGCAGCGTAGACGTCGCCATTCACGAGCAGTACTTC | CASSVDVAIHEQYF
TRBJ1-5 | - | TRBV6-6 | - | TGTGCCAGCAGCCTCAGCCCCAGGGGCAATCAGCCCCAGCATTTT | CASSLSPRGNQPQHF
TRBJ2-1 | - | TRBV10-2 | - | TGCGCCAGCAGTGATCGGCGGGCAACGTACAATGAGCAGTTCTTC | CASSDRRATYNEQFF
TRBJ2-5 | - | TRBV5-1 | TRBD2 | TGCGCCAGCAGCCAGAGCGGGGACCGCGAGACCCAGTACTTC | CASSQSGDRETQYF
TRBJ2-7 | - | TRBV7-9 | - | TGTGCCAGCACCCGGGGGACGACAACCAACGAGCAGTACTTC | CASTRGTTTNEQYF
TRBJ1-4 | - | TRBV5-6 | - | TGTGCCAGCAGTCATGGACAGTCTACTAATGAAAAACTGTTTTTT | CASSHGQSTNEKLFF
TRBJ2-7 | - | TRBV7-8 | TRBD1 | TGTGCCAGCAGCTTACCAAGGACAGGGTACGAGCAGTACTTC | CASSLPRTGYEQYF
TRBJ2-1 | - | TRBV27 | TRBD2 | TGTGCCAGCAGTCCCCCAGGACTAGCGGGTAACTACAATGAGCAGTTCTTC | CASSPPGLAGNYNEQFF
TRBJ1-1 | - | TRBV11-3 | - | TGTGCCAGCAGCCTACGGGAGGTACAGACCATCATGAACACTGAAGCTTTCTTT | CASSLREVQTIMNTEAFF
TRBJ1-1 | - | TRBV5-8 | - | TGTGCCAGCAGCTCTGCCCGGACACTTTTGAACACTGAAGCTTTCTTT | CASSSARTLLNTEAFF
TRBJ2-7 | - | TRBV28 | TRBD1 | TGTGCCAGCAGTTCACAGGGGTTCGAGCAGTACTTC | CASSSQGFEQYF
TRBJ2-3 | once | TRBV28 | TRBD2 | TGTGCCAGCAGTTTAATAGCGGGCTTGGATACGCAGTATTTT | CASSLIAGLDTQYF
TRBJ2-1 | - | TRBV7-3 | - | TGTGCCAGCAGCGACAGCCCAGACCCTACAAAGCAGTTCTTC | CASSDSPDPTKQFF
TRBJ1-1 | - | TRBV6-1 | - | TGTGCCAGCAGTGGGGAGTACCTGAACACTGAAGCTTTCTTT | CASSGEYLNTEAFF
TRBJ2-7 | - | TRBV9 | TRBD2 | TGTGCCAGCAGCGTCACGGGAGGGCCAGGCTACGAGCAGTACTTC | CASSVTGGPGYEQYF
TRBJ2-5 | - | TRBV5-1 | - | TGCGCCAGCAGCCCCGGGGCTCAAGAGACCCAGTACTTC | CASSPGAQETQYF
TRBJ2-7 | - | TRBV7-2 | - | TGTGCCAGCAGCCTCCCAATCCGCGCAGAGCAGTACTTC | CASSLPIRAEQYF
TRBJ2-7 | - | TRBV18 | TRBD2 | TGTGCCAGCTCCCCGACCCATAGCGGGACCCACTACGAGCAGTACTTC | CASSPTHSGTHYEQYF
TRBJ1-1 | - | TRBV29-1 | - | TGCAGCGTTGAGAACCCCGGACAGAAAGCTTTCTTT | CSVENPGQKAFF
TRBJ2-7 | - | TRBV27 | - | TGTGCCAGCAGCCTACGCTCCTTCAGGGACCAAACCTACGAGCAGTACTTC | CASSLRSFRDQTYEQYF
TRBJ1-1 | - | TRBV29-1 | - | TGCAGCGTCATCAAAGGGGGGTTGGTCCTTACGGACACTGAAGCTTTCTTT | CSVIKGGLVLTDTEAFF
TRBJ2-7 | - | TRBV14 | TRBD2 | TGTGCCAGCAGCAAACGGACTAGCGGAATTTACGAGCAGTACTTC | CASSKRTSGIYEQYF
TRBJ1-1 | - | TRBV15 | - | TGTGCCACCAGCAGAGATCTGGGTTCTGAAGCTTTCTTT | CATSRDLGSEAFF
TRBJ2-7 | once | TRBV18 | TRBD2 | TGTGCCAGCTCACCAACTCTAGCGGGAGGGCCGAAAGACGAGCAGTACTTC | CASSPTLAGGPKDEQYF
TRBJ1-1 | - | TRBV28 | TRBD1 | TGTGCCAGCAGTCCCGGACAGGGATCCACTGAAGCTTTCTTT | CASSPGQGSTEAFF
TRBJ2-7 | - | TRBV5-1 | TRBD1 | TGCGCCAGCAATGAGGGGGCTGTTGGGTACGAGCAGTACTTC | CASNEGAVGYEQYF
TRBJ1-5 | - | TRBV19 | - | TGTGCCAGTAGCCGGGATAGCAATCAGCCCCAGCATTTT | CASSRDSNQPQHF
TRBJ2-3 | once | TRBV15 | - | TGTGCCACCAGCAGATTAAGCCATGATGGGACGGAAAATTTT | CATSRLSHDGTENF
TRBJ2-2 | once | TRBV11-3 | TRBD1 | TGTGCCAGCAGCAAGGCCGGGACAGCGAACACCGGGGAGCTGTTTTTT | CASSKAGTANTGELFF
TRBJ2-3 | - | TRBV2 | - | TGTGCCAGCAGTGCCTACGCCTACGACCCCACAGATACGCAGTATTTT | CASSAYAYDPTDTQYF
TRBJ1-2 | - | TRBV30 | - | TGTGCCTGGTCGGGGCCTCTTCTTAACTATGGCTACACCTTC | CAWSGPLLNYGYTF
TRBJ2-5 | - | TRBV2 | - | TGTGCCAGCAGTGTAGATATCCCTGCAATTGTGACCCAGTACTTC | CASSVDIPAIVTQYF
TRBJ1-3 | - | TRBV15 | - | TGTGCCACCAGGCCCTATTCTGGAAACACCATATATTTT | CATRPYSGNTIYF
TRBJ1-1 | - | TRBV28 | TRBD1 | TGTGCCAGTTCGGACAGGGGTGACACTGAAGCTTTCTTT | CASSDRGDTEAFF
TRBJ2-7 | - | TRBV10-1 | TRBD2 | TGCGCCAGCAGTAGGACTAGCGGTTACTCAGAGCAGTACTTC | CASSRTSGYSEQYF
TRBJ2-7 | - | TRBV2 | TRBD2 | TGTGCCAGCAGTGACCGGACTAGCGGTGGGGCCTACGAGCAGTACTTC | CASSDRTSGGAYEQYF
TRBJ2-7 | - | TRBV18 | TRBD1 | TGTGCCAGCTCACCGATGACAGGGACCTTGAGCTACGAGCAGTACTTC | CASSPMTGTLSYEQYF
TRBJ1-5 | once | TRBV2 | TRBD1 | TGTGCCAGCAGTTCTTTTATTTCCGCAGGGGGTTATAGCAATCAGCCCCAGCATTTT | CASSSFISAGGYSNQPQHF
TRBJ1-4 | - | TRBV7-8 | TRBD1 | TGTGCCAGCAGCCCCGACAGGGGGCCAACTAATGAAAAACTGTTTTTT | CASSPDRGPTNEKLFF
TRBJ1-5 | - | TRBV5-4 | - | TGTGCCAGCAGCTTGGGACCAGGCAGGGGAAGCAATCAGCCCCAGCATTTT | CASSLGPGRGSNQPQHF